The T cell receptor (beta chain) described here comes from a study of blood T cell repertoires in COVID-19. Study summary: Donors in the United States, Italy and Spain gave samples during acute or convalescent COVID-19. PBMCs, B-cell-depleted T cells, or T cells provided the cDNA or gDNA that made up the material.

Germline loops: CDR1 SGHRS, CDR2 YFSETQ. The CDR3 runs to 15 residues. V shed 4 bases, J shed 0 bases, and the junction held 4 bases outside the gene matches. In the study's own analysis: Estimated nucleated cell counts came from reference gene primer amplification. Method: immunoSEQ multiplex PCR; TCRdb's copy keeps in-frame clones and lacks some. The V and J calls and the clone size are those of that table, but D and trimming were determined from the DNA. The sample consists of 90,000 or so clones, around nine tenths of them appearing once. Seattle patients were enrolled while actively infected and followed longitudinally.

Sequencing used peripheral blood. The chain couples TRBV5-1 to TRBJ2-7; TRBD2 matches at 10 bases. This clonotype originated in a man in his 60s with COVID-19, enrolled during active disease. The CDR3 reads CASSAGTSDSYEQYF. CDR3 DNA sequence: TGCGCCAGCAGCGCCGGGACTAGCGACTCCTACGAGCAGTACTTC.